The T cell receptor beta chain described here comes from a study of blood T cell repertoires in COVID-19 (TCRdb year 2020). Regarding the research as a whole: Samples from collaborators originated in the United States, Italy and Spain and spanned both the acute and convalescent phases of COVID-19. The prospective study material was composed of cDNA or gDNA derived from T cells, B-cell-depleted T cells, or PBMCs. Subjects who had been exposed to COVID-19, were actively infected with it, or had recovered from it provided the deeply sampled blood TCRbeta repertoires that made up the dataset. A freely available public database, intended as a resource for researchers studying the immune response to SARS-CoV-2, is where the repertoires were released. Samples came from the ongoing ImmuneRACE study (first 160 participants) plus 1,254 subjects from 6 global collaborators. The sample metadata nearly always contained a de-identified subject ID, COVID-19 status, age in years and sex. Where available, HLA class I and class II types were taken from metadata supplied by the sample provider and were not determined by assay-based typing.

Participants in the prospective study were aged about 18 to 95 years, lived in some 24 United States geographic areas, and enrolled through a virtual design. In the prospective study, cohorts were assigned on the basis of participant-reported clinical history obtained from a screening survey and a study questionnaire. Recovered participants in ImmuneRACE Cohort 3 were defined as having two consecutive negative NP/OP PCR tests, clearance from a healthcare professional, or resolution of symptoms. Each participant in the prospective study had whole blood, serum and a nasopharyngeal or oropharyngeal swab collected by mobile phlebotomists. Over a roughly two-month period, participants in the prospective study had the option of providing additional blood draws and questionnaires. Before DNA extraction, blood samples from the prospective study were shipped at room temperature or frozen. The CDR3 contains 15 residues, cysteine and phenylalanine counted. Only CDR3 DNA is held: 45 bases, read in frame from base 1. Here V drops 6 bases and J drops 5 bases, and the junction holds 11 bases not matched to any gene. Taken from the germline V gene (reference sequence), the CDR1 and CDR2 loops are SEHNR and FQNEAQ.

TCRbeta CDR3 regions were amplified from genomic DNA by means of the immunoSEQ Assay, a bias-controlled multiplex PCR. As for the original processing: The number of nucleated cells in each sample was estimated by amplification of reference gene primers within the assay. To quantify the absolute abundance of each unique TCRbeta CDR3 rearrangement, sequence reads were collapsed and filtered. For each sample, productive Simpson clonality was calculated as the square root of Simpson's diversity index across productive rearrangements. Here the immuneACCESS table is served through TCRdb, limited to in-frame sequences with V and J called. Missing clones are a known gap in these copies; in checked studies unresolved V genes cover under half, and the rest lacks a known reason. From that table come the V and J calls and clone size; the DNA was used to work out D and trimming. The table for this sample lists 450,000 to 500,000 clones; around 87% of them were counted only once. The ten largest clonotypes hold roughly 0.7% of the sample.

Overall study results and their limits: How much clinical and demographic metadata was included differed by source and by participant, and the metadata was provided uncurated.

Note on this clone: No antigen is known for it. No clone much larger than this one lies a single base away; base qualities are absent.

The chain couples TRBV7-9 to TRBJ2-7; TRBD1 agrees with 9 junctional bases. The sample consisted of PBMCs or T cells enriched from blood (not recorded which). This TCR derives from a woman under 30 who had recovered from COVID-19. The CDR3 region: CASSPSTGGPNEQYF. The nucleotide sequence is TGTGCCAGCAGTCCTTCCACAGGGGGCCCAAACGAGCAGTACTTC.